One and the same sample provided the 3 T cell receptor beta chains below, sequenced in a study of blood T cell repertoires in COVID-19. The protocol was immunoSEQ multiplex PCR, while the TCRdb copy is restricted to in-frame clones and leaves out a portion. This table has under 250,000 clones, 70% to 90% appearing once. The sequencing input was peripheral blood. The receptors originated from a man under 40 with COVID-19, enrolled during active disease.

This CDR3 reads CASSLGQGISYEQYF. The CDR3 DNA is TGTGCCAGCAGCTTAGGACAGGGGATATCCTACGAGCAGTACTTC. V and J are TRBV7-9 and TRBJ2-7; 8 bases match TRBD1. The CDR3 is 15 residues long. The ends lost 1 base at V and 1 base at J; junction bases unmatched: 3. Germline-derived CDR1 and CDR2 are SEHNR and FQNEAQ (reference sequence).

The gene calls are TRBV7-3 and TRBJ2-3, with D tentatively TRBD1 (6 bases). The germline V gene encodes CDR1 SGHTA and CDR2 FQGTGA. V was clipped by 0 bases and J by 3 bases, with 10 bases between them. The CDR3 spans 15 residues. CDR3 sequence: CASSLTRQVTDTQYF. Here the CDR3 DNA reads TGTGCCAGCAGCTTAACTAGACAGGTTACAGATACGCAGTATTTT.

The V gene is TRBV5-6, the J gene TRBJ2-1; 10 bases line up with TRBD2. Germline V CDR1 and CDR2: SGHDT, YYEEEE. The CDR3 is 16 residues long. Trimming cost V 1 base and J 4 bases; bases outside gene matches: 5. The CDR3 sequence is CASSLSPSGGYNEQFF. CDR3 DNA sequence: TGTGCCAGCAGCTTGAGTCCTAGCGGGGGATACAATGAGCAGTTCTTC.